This TCR beta chain was sequenced in a study of T cells in localized non-small cell lung cancer. Findings of the study overall: Sequencing involved a lone tumor region, leaving heterogeneity possible.

TCRdb's copy holds only in-frame clones and misses some; the assay was immunoSEQ multiplex PCR. The table has tens of thousands of clones, 80% seen once; the top ten hold about a tenth. Concerning this clone itself: What it binds is not known.

Deletions cut 1 base from V and 0 bases from J, with 10 bases between. Germline V gives CDR1 SGHTA, CDR2 FQGNSA. The CDR3 is 15 residues long. The V call is TRBV7-2, the J call TRBJ2-7; D is unclear. This specimen was peripheral blood, taken before any cancer treatment. The clonotype originates from a female donor of 60 years or more with stage I lung adenocarcinoma. The CDR3 sequence: CASSLGLGYSYEQYF. Here the CDR3 DNA reads TGTGCCAGCAGCTTAGGGCTGGGCTACTCCTACGAGCAGTACTTC.